The rows below give T cell receptor beta chains drawn from one sample of a study of vaccination effects on CD4 cells after COVID-19. For these TCRs, the target antigens are not known. Data came from immunoSEQ multiplex PCR; TCRdb stores just in-frame clones and leaves some out. The sample lists about 68,000 clones; 75% to 90% were seen once. Specimen: CD4+ T cells from PBMCs cultured with SARS-CoV-2 spike peptides, collected before COVID-19 vaccination. Receptors originate from a human donor who received a COVID-19 vaccine. The CDR3 runs from the conserved cysteine through the conserved F or W. A D gene is named only where the DNA matches it firmly. Size values are once, few and many counts, or a class for expanded clones, and some rows have none.

d_call	v_call	clone_size	j_call	cdr3_nt	cdr3_aa
TRBD1	TRBV19	.	TRBJ1-5	TGTGCCAGTAGTAAATTAACTGGACAGGGGGATCAGCCCCAGCATTTT	CASSKLTGQGDQPQHF
.	TRBV29-1	.	TRBJ1-3	TGCAGCGTAATAGAAGGGGGTGGAAACACCATATATTTT	CSVIEGGGNTIYF
.	TRBV7-3	.	TRBJ2-3	TGTGCCAGCAGCTTAAGCGGGGGCCCAGATACGCAGTATTTT	CASSLSGGPDTQYF
.	TRBV24-1	.	TRBJ2-2	TGTGCCACCAGTGATTTGGGCTTTGGGGGGCCCGGGGAGCTGTTTTTT	CATSDLGFGGPGELFF
TRBD1	TRBV5-1	.	TRBJ1-2	TGCGCCAGCAGCCCGGGGACAGGAGACTATGGCTACACCTTC	CASSPGTGDYGYTF
.	TRBV7-2	.	TRBJ2-1	TGTGCCAGCAGGGTCGGGAACTCCTACAATGAGCAGTTCTTC	CASRVGNSYNEQFF
TRBD1	TRBV5-8	.	TRBJ1-1	TGTGCCAGCAGCTTGGTTCTCGGGACAGGGGATACTGAAGCTTTCTTT	CASSLVLGTGDTEAFF
.	TRBV19	.	TRBJ1-5	TGTGCCAGTGGCGATGGGGGGGTCCAAACTCTTCCCCGTCAGCCCCAGCATTTT	CASGDGGVQTLPRQPQHF
TRBD1	TRBV5-1	.	TRBJ1-2	TGCGCCAGCAGCTTGGTAGGGACAGACTATGGCTACACCTTC	CASSLVGTDYGYTF
.	TRBV7-9	few	TRBJ2-6	TGTGCCAGCAGCTTATGGGGACCTGGGGCCAACGTCCTGACTTTC	CASSLWGPGANVLTF
.	TRBV5-3	.	TRBJ1-5	TGTGCCAGAAGCCCCAGGGGCAAATTACCGGGACAAGAACAGCCCCAGCATTTT	CARSPRGKLPGQEQPQHF
.	TRBV11-1	.	TRBJ2-6	TGTGCCAGCAGCTTAGCCCCACCAGGGTCAGGGGCCAACGTCCTGACTTTC	CASSLAPPGSGANVLTF
.	TRBV3-1/TRBV3-2	.	TRBJ2-3	TGTGCCAGCAGCCCCCGCGGGCAGGGACCAGATACGCAGTATTTT	CASSPRGQGPDTQYF
.	TRBV7-8	.	TRBJ1-5	TGTGCCAGCAGCCCCCGGGGGGGGAGTGGACAGCCCCAGCATTTT	CASSPRGGSGQPQHF
TRBD2	TRBV12-5	.	TRBJ2-5	TGTGCTAGTGGTTTGGTATCTATATTGGCGGGGGGAAACCTCCATGAGACCCAGTACTTC	CASGLVSILAGGNLHETQYF
TRBD1	TRBV7-9	few	TRBJ1-1	TGTGCCAGCAGCTTAGCACAGGGGAGGAACACTGAAGCTTTCTTT	CASSLAQGRNTEAFF
TRBD2	TRBV5-4	.	TRBJ2-3	TGTGCCAGCAGCTTGGTAGCGGGGGGGCTAGGAGATACGCAGTATTTT	CASSLVAGGLGDTQYF
.	TRBV5-1	.	TRBJ2-1	TGCGCCAGCAGCTTGTCGAGACAGGCAAGCTACAATGAGCAGTTCTTC	CASSLSRQASYNEQFF
TRBD1	TRBV7-3	.	TRBJ2-5	TGTGCCAGCAGCCAAAGTATACAGGGGACCCAAGAGACCCAGTACTTC	CASSQSIQGTQETQYF
.	TRBV5-1	.	TRBJ2-5	TGCGCCAGCAGCTCCGTTCTTTTCGGGGAGACCCAGTACTTC	CASSSVLFGETQYF
TRBD1	TRBV7-6	.	TRBJ1-4	TGTGCCAGCAGCCTCGGACAGGGGCGATCTAATGAAAAACTGTTTTTT	CASSLGQGRSNEKLFF
.	TRBV9	.	TRBJ1-2	TGTGCCAGCAGCGCAGCTCAGGGAAACTATGGCTACACCTTC	CASSAAQGNYGYTF
.	TRBV19	.	TRBJ1-4	TGTGCCAGTAGTCGCGACAATGAAAAACTGTTTTTT	CASSRDNEKLFF
.	TRBV19	.	TRBJ2-4	TGTGCCAGTAGTATAGTAGGACTAGCCAAAAACATTCAGTACTTC	CASSIVGLAKNIQYF